This T cell receptor (beta chain) was recorded in a study of CD8 T cells in ankylosing spondylitis. This clonotype showed up many times. CDR3 length: 13 amino acids. J was trimmed by 3 bases and V by 3 bases; bases with no gene match: 1. Germline values: CDR1 DFQATT, CDR2 SNEGSKA (reference sequence). TCRdb re-called the 5' RACE reads with MiXCR, one entry per CDR3 protein. This table holds 200,000 to 250,000 distinct CDR3 sequences, 20% to 30% found once. The clonotype was recovered from a male donor with ankylosing spondylitis or in good health (not recorded which). Sequences were obtained from blood, either unsorted or a sorted T cell fraction (not recorded which). The J gene is TRBJ2-7, the V gene TRBV20-1; 11 bases line up with TRBD1. For the CDR3, the DNA is TGCAGTGCTAGGGGGACAGGGGGCTACGAGCAGTACTTC. This codes for CSARGTGGYEQYF.